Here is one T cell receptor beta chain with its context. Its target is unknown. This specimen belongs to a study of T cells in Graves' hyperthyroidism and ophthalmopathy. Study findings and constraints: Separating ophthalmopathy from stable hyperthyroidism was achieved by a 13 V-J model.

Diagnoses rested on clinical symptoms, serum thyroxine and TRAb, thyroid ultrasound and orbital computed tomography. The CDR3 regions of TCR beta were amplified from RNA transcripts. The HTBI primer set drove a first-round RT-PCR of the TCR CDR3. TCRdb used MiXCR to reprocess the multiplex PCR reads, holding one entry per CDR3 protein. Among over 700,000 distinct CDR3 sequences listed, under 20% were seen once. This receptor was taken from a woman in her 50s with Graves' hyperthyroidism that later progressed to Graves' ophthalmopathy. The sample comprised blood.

CDR3 protein: CSASLDSSYEQYF. The CDR3 DNA reads TGCAGCGCGAGTTTGGACAGCTCCTACGAGCAGTACTTC. The rearrangement uses TRBV29-1 and TRBJ2-7, with a possible D match to TRBD1 (6 bases). This CDR3 contains 13 residues. The germline CDR1 and CDR2 sequences are SQVTM and ANQGSEA. Trimming stripped 7 bases from V and 0 bases from J, with 13 bases between.